The 10 T cell receptor beta chains below come from one sample, sequenced in a study of CD8 T cells in ankylosing spondylitis. TCRdb re-derived calls from the 5' RACE reads in MiXCR, one entry per CDR3 protein. The table has around 160,000 distinct CDR3 sequences, around 10% seen once; the top ten hold roughly 29%. Sequences were obtained from blood, either unsorted or a sorted T cell fraction (not recorded which). The receptors were gathered from a male donor with ankylosing spondylitis or in good health (not recorded which).

The chain employs TRBV7-9 and TRBJ2-1; 8 positions match TRBD2. V lost 6 bases to trimming and J lost 13 bases; unmatched junction nucleotides: 5. The CDR3 totals 11 residues. Germline V CDR1 and CDR2: SEHNR, FQNEAQ (reference sequence). Here the CDR3 DNA reads TGTGCCAGCAGGTCTAGCGGGTCCCAGTTCTTC. Encoded protein: CASRSSGSQFF.

The sample holds a few counts of this clonotype. V gene TRBV5-1 combines with J gene TRBJ2-1; 8 bases agree with TRBD2. Trimming took 5 bases from V and 0 from J; bases not matched to a gene: 16. This CDR3 region has 19 residues. Germline CDR1 reads SGHRS; CDR2 reads YFSETQ. CDR3 amino acids: CASSQSRFSGMSSYNEQFF. Written as DNA, the CDR3 is TGCGCCAGCAGTCAGTCACGTTTTAGCGGGATGAGCTCCTACAATGAGCAGTTCTTC. The full variable domain, rest sourced from reference TRBV5-1 and TRBJ2-1, is KAGVTQTPRYLIKTRGQQVTLSCSPISGHRSVSWYQQTPGQGLQFLFEYFSETQRNKGNFPGRFSGRQFSNSRSEMNVSTLELGDSALYLCASSQSRFSGMSSYNEQFFGPGTRLTVL.

This clonotype was counted ten times or more. The chain employs TRBV7-2 and TRBJ1-6; D might be TRBD1 (6 bases). The CDR3 is 15 residues long. V lost 5 bases to trimming and J lost 9 bases, with 17 bases between them. CDR1 is SGHTA, CDR2 FQGNSA, per germline. The CDR3 coding sequence is TGTGCCAGCAGCCAAAACCAGGGGTCAGGTTCACCCCTCCACTTT. This encodes CASSQNQGSGSPLHF.

The rearrangement uses TRBV5-5 and TRBJ1-2; 7 bases map to TRBD1. V lost 3 bases and J lost 6; bases outside the gene matches: 8. Germline V CDR1 and CDR2: SGHKS, YYEKEE (reference sequence). The CDR3 sequence is 14 residues long. For the CDR3, the DNA is TGTGCCAGCAGCTGGAGGGGACAGTCCGATGGCTACACCTTC. This encodes CASSWRGQSDGYTF.

CDR3 sequence reads: CASSLWGGYYNEQFF. The CDR3 bases are TGTGCCAGCAGTTTATGGGGTGGATACTACAATGAGCAGTTCTTC. The chain has TRBV27 and TRBJ2-1; D gene ambiguous. CDR3 size: 15 residues. V shed 1 base and J shed 3 bases, with 10 bases lying between them. CDR1 is MNHEY and CDR2 is SMNVEV in the germline V gene (reference sequence).

Many counts were recorded for this clonotype. The chain combines TRBV5-1 with TRBJ2-4, with D unresolved. Germline CDR1 SGHRS, CDR2 YFSETQ. V dropped 0 bases and J dropped 3 bases, with 10 bases sitting between them. The CDR3 has 15 amino acids. For the CDR3, the DNA is TGCGCCAGCAGCTTGGGTGTCACTGGCAAAAACATTCAGTACTTC. Translated, it gives CASSLGVTGKNIQYF.

J is TRBJ2-2 and V is TRBV6-2 or TRBV6-3; TRBD2 matches 9 bases. The CDR3 is 16 residues long. V shed 2 bases, J shed 2 bases, and the junction held 3 bases outside the gene matches. The germline V gene encodes CDR1 MNHEY and CDR2 SVGEGT. The CDR3, as DNA: TGTGCCAGCAGTTACAAGACTAGCGGAAACACCGGGGAGCTGTTTTTT. Its protein product is CASSYKTSGNTGELFF.

Ten or more counts support this clonotype. This chain connects TRBV20-1 to TRBJ1-2, with D unresolved. V shed 0 bases and J shed 8 bases, with 13 bases lying between them. Germline V gives CDR1 DFQATT, CDR2 SNEGSKA (reference sequence). The CDR3 is 13 residues long. CDR3 residues: CSARDANSGGYTF. The CDR3 nucleotides read TGCAGTGCTAGAGATGCGAATTCCGGAGGCTACACCTTC.

This clonotype was counted only a few times. This chain uses TRBV6-1 with TRBJ1-2; 9 bases match TRBD1. The CDR3 runs 14 residues. Germline V gene lookup returns CDR1 MNHNS and CDR2 SASEGT. V lost 6 bases and J lost 8; bases outside the gene matches: 10. In DNA form, the CDR3 reads TGTGCCAGCAGCCCCGGACAGGGGAAAGGGGGCTACACCTTC. Translating gives CASSPGQGKGGYTF.

At least ten counts were recorded for this clonotype. This chain joins TRBV5-1 and TRBJ2-7; D assignment may be TRBD1 or TRBD2 (6 bases each). Trimming shortened V by 3 bases and J by 1 base, and 14 bases separated the two germline ends. Germline loops: CDR1 SGHRS, CDR2 YFSETQ. CDR3 length equals 15 residues. The CDR3 DNA reads as TGCGCCAGCAGCTCGGGACAAGGGGGGTCCTACGAGCAGTACTTC. It translates to CASSSGQGGSYEQYF.